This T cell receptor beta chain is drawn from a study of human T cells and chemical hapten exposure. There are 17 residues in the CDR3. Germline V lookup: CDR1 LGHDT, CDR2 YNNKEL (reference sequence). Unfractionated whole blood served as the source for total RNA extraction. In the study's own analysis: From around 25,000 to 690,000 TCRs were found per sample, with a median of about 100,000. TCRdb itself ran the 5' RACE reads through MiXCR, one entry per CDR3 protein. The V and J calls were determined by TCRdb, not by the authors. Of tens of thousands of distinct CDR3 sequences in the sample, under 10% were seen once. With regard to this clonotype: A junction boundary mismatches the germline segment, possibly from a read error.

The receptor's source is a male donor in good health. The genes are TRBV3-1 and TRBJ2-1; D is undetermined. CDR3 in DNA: TGTACCAGCAGCCAAGATCCCCCACAGAGGTCCTACAATGAGCAGTTCTTC. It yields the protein CTSSQDPPQRSYNEQFF.